This T cell receptor beta chain was captured in a study of tumor and adjacent non-tumor tissue in lung cancer. The wider study: Aged about 30 to 76 years, patients included 10 men and about five women with stage I to III disease. On average, productive TCRbeta reads reached 4 million to 4.5 million per sample.

A modified ARM-PCR protocol with three rounds of nested PCR amplified TCRbeta. TCRdb re-called the multiplex PCR reads through MiXCR, storing one row per CDR3 protein. The profile shows some 97,000 distinct CDR3 sequences, over 55% of them singletons. Points from the study as a whole: Significantly higher TCR diversity was found in tumor than normal lung.

On this clonotype itself: The antigen is unknown. One base away lies a much larger clone, so this may be a sequencing read error.

RNA was extracted from bulk tissue without any cell sorting. Distant lung tissue was collected more than 3 cm away from the tumor edge. The CDR3 runs 15 residues. The trim removed 3 bases at V and 7 bases at J, leaving 4 bases unmatched. Germline values: CDR1 MGHRA, CDR2 YSYEKL. The chain employs TRBV4-1 and TRBJ1-6, with 9 nucleotides matching TRBD1. Sequenced material: distant non-tumor lung tissue. This sequence was found in a man aged 25 to 40 with non-small cell lung cancer. The CDR3 protein is CASSQGTGTNSPLHF. The CDR3 DNA follows: TGCGCCAGCAGCCAGGGGACAGGGACCAATTCACCCCTCCACTTT.